The rows below give T cell receptor beta chains drawn from one sample of a study of shared clonotypes between healthy human individuals. TCRdb keeps only in-frame clones here, not all; method: immunoSEQ multiplex PCR. The sample has some 500,000 clones; 65% to 80% are singletons. Sequenced: PBMCs. These receptors were collected from a woman between 40 and 55 years old in good health. Some clones in this sample may be carry-over from other donors' samples. Both conserved end residues are part of each CDR3. D genes are given only for firm matches. Expanded clones get a size class; other rows say once, few or many, or leave the size out.

v_gene	j_gene	d_gene	abundance	CDR3nt	CDR3aa
TRBV5-1	TRBJ2-1	NA	many	TGCGCCAGCAACTACTTGGGAGACAGTCAAGGCTACAATGAGCAGTTCTTC	CASNYLGDSQGYNEQFF
TRBV27	TRBJ2-3	TRBD2	NA	TGTGCCAGCAGTTTATTTGGGCTAGCGGGAGTGTACTTT	CASSLFGLAGVYF
TRBV7-3	TRBJ2-1	TRBD2	NA	TGTGCCAGCAGCTTACTAGCGGGAGCCAATGAGCAGTTCTTC	CASSLLAGANEQFF
TRBV28	TRBJ2-2	TRBD2	few	TGTGCCAGTACACTAGCGCGAGGGGCCGGGGAGCTGTTTTTT	CASTLARGAGELFF
TRBV7-3	TRBJ1-1	NA	few	TGTGCCAGCAGCTTGGGCATAAACACTGAAGCTTTCTTT	CASSLGINTEAFF
TRBV4-2	TRBJ2-2	NA	NA	TGTGCCAGCAGCCAATTCACAGGTAGGTACACCGGGGAGCTGTTTTTT	CASSQFTGRYTGELFF
TRBV10-2	TRBJ1-5	TRBD1	few	TGCGCCAGCAGTGAGTTAAAGGGACAGGGAAATCAGCCCCAGCATTTT	CASSELKGQGNQPQHF
TRBV4-1	TRBJ2-1	NA	NA	TGCGCCAGCAGCCGAAGGCAGGGGGGTCAGGAGCAGTTCTTC	CASSRRQGGQEQFF
TRBV2	TRBJ1-5	NA	few	TGTGCCAGCAGTGAGGACAGATCCTATCAGCCCCAGCATTTT	CASSEDRSYQPQHF
TRBV4-2	TRBJ1-1	NA	NA	TGTGCCAGCACGAACAGGGAGAACACTGAAGCTTTCTTT	CASTNRENTEAFF
TRBV25-1	TRBJ1-6	NA	NA	TGTGCCAGCAGTATATACGGCTCACCCCTCCACTTT	CASSIYGSPLHF
TRBV2	TRBJ2-3	NA	NA	TGTGCCAGCAGTTCCGCGACAGATACGCAGTATTTT	CASSSATDTQYF
TRBV10-3	TRBJ2-2	NA	few	TGTGCCATAACGCGGGACTCCCTTCCGAACACCGGGGAGCTGTTTTTT	CAITRDSLPNTGELFF
TRBV7-2	TRBJ2-7	TRBD2	NA	TGTGCCAGCAGAAAACTAGCGGGAGGGCCCCACGAGCAGTACTTC	CASRKLAGGPHEQYF
TRBV5-4	TRBJ2-3	NA	NA	TGTGCCAGCAGCTTGGACTATTTCACAGATACGCAGTATTTT	CASSLDYFTDTQYF
TRBV5-1	TRBJ2-3	NA	NA	TGCGCCAGCAGCCTGGAACTCCAGGTGGATACGCAGTATTTT	CASSLELQVDTQYF
TRBV7-9	TRBJ1-1	NA	NA	TGTGCCAGCAGTCACCGGCAGGGGAACACTGAAGCTTTCTTT	CASSHRQGNTEAFF
TRBV23-1	TRBJ1-6	NA	NA	TGCGCCAGCAGAGAGACACGGGGTTCACCCCTCCACTTT	CASRETRGSPLHF
TRBV5-1	TRBJ2-1	TRBD2	NA	TGCGCCAGCAGTGGAATTAGCGGGAACTACAATGAGCAGTTCTTC	CASSGISGNYNEQFF
TRBV29-1	TRBJ2-4	NA	NA	TGCAGCGTTGAAGGGGGAGTAGGGAGAAACATTCAGTACTTC	CSVEGGVGRNIQYF
TRBV5-1	TRBJ2-7	NA	many	TGCGCCAGCAGCCTCCGGTTCCAGGGGGAGCAGTACTTC	CASSLRFQGEQYF
TRBV11-2	TRBJ1-2	NA	few	TGTGCCAGCAGTGGGGGGAATCGGTATGGCTACACCTTC	CASSGGNRYGYTF
TRBV5-4	TRBJ1-4	NA	NA	TGTGCCAGCAGCTTGGGGCACGCAGGGATGCTGTTTTTT	CASSLGHAGMLFF
TRBV5-4	TRBJ2-5	NA	once	TGTGCCAGCAGACCCGGTGCTTTATTGGAGACCCAGTACTTC	CASRPGALLETQYF
TRBV20-1	TRBJ2-7	NA	NA	TGCAGTGCTAGCTGGGGAGAGCAGTACTTC	CSASWGEQYF
TRBV18	TRBJ2-2	NA	NA	TGTGCCAGCTCACTCGGACAGTCGTTCACCGGGGAGCTGTTTTTT	CASSLGQSFTGELFF
TRBV14	TRBJ2-7	NA	NA	TGTGCCAGCAGTCAAGCCTACGCCGGCGCTGGGCAGTACTTC	CASSQAYAGAGQYF
TRBV5-1	TRBJ1-1	NA	NA	TGCGCCAGCAGCTTGTTTTGGGGTTATGAAGCTTTCTTT	CASSLFWGYEAFF
TRBV5-1	TRBJ1-4	TRBD1	NA	TGCGCCAGCAGCTTGGGGCCGAAATGGACAGGGGCGCTAGAGAATGAAAAACTGTTTTTT	CASSLGPKWTGALENEKLFF
TRBV4-2	TRBJ1-4	NA	few	TGTGCCAGCAGCCAAGATCAAGGAAGGACTAATGAAAAACTGTTTTTT	CASSQDQGRTNEKLFF
TRBV6-4	TRBJ2-1	NA	NA	TGTGCCAGCAGTGAAGGGGGGTCCTACAATGAGCAGTTCTTC	CASSEGGSYNEQFF
TRBV19	TRBJ2-1	NA	NA	TGTGCCAGTAGTATAGCCCAGGGTTTGTACAATGAGCAGTTCTTC	CASSIAQGLYNEQFF
TRBV6-1	TRBJ2-1	TRBD2	few	TGTGCCAGCAGTGAAGCGGGAGGGTACAATGAGCAGTTCTTC	CASSEAGGYNEQFF
TRBV28	TRBJ2-1	NA	NA	TGTGCCAGCACAAATATCTTAGCAACTTACGAGCAGTTCTTC	CASTNILATYEQFF
TRBV14	TRBJ2-7	NA	once	TGTGCCAGCAGCCAAGGGGCCGACTACGAGCAGTACTTC	CASSQGADYEQYF
TRBV5-4	TRBJ1-2	NA	NA	TGTGCCAGCAGTGTGCAGGGGACCTATGGCTACACCTTC	CASSVQGTYGYTF
TRBV28	TRBJ2-2	NA	NA	TGTGCCAGCAGTAGAAGGGTTAACACCGGGGAGCTGTTTTTT	CASSRRVNTGELFF
TRBV7-6	TRBJ2-1	NA	NA	TGTGCCAGCAGCGACCCCAAGAGGGACTCCTACAATGAGCAGTTCTTC	CASSDPKRDSYNEQFF
TRBV15	TRBJ2-7	NA	NA	TGTGCCACCAGCAGAGGGGCAGGGGATGGGGCTTACGAGCAGTACTTC	CATSRGAGDGAYEQYF
TRBV30	TRBJ2-7	TRBD2	NA	TGTGCCTGGAGTACGCGGGGGGTGCGCGAGCAGTACTTC	CAWSTRGVREQYF
TRBV28	TRBJ2-7	TRBD1	NA	TGTGCCAGCAGCCGTCAGGGGACAGGGGCCTACGAGCAGTACTTC	CASSRQGTGAYEQYF
TRBV28	TRBJ2-4	TRBD1	NA	TGTGCCAGCAGATCGACAGGGAACAAAAACATTCAGTACTTC	CASRSTGNKNIQYF
TRBV5-1	TRBJ1-1	TRBD1	NA	TGCGCCAGCAGCCCCCGGGACAGGAACATGAACACTGAAGCTTTCTTT	CASSPRDRNMNTEAFF
TRBV9	TRBJ2-5	TRBD2	NA	TGTGCCAGCAGCGTAGTAGCGGGAAGAGGGGAGACCCAGTACTTC	CASSVVAGRGETQYF
TRBV30	TRBJ2-5	TRBD1	NA	TGTGCCTGGAGTGCAAACAGGGGGGAGACCCAGTACTTC	CAWSANRGETQYF
TRBV11-3	TRBJ2-6	NA	NA	TGTGCCAGCAGCGGAGGGGATTCTGGGGCCAACGTCCTGACTTTC	CASSGGDSGANVLTF
TRBV13	TRBJ2-3	TRBD2	many	TGTTCGGAGCGGGAGATTTCGACAGATACGCAGTATTTT	CSEREISTDTQYF
TRBV28	TRBJ1-4	NA	NA	TGTGCCAGCATCCGCTCCGGGACTAGACTTGAAAAACTGTTTTTT	CASIRSGTRLEKLFF
TRBV4-3	TRBJ2-7	TRBD1	NA	TGCGCCAGCAGCCCTGGGACAGGGGACTACGAGCAGTACTTC	CASSPGTGDYEQYF
TRBV10-2	TRBJ1-2	NA	NA	TGCGCCAGCAGTGAGTCGGAGGGGGGCTACACCTTC	CASSESEGGYTF
TRBV5-6	TRBJ1-2	NA	NA	TGTGCCAGCAGCTGGGAATATGGCTACACCTTC	CASSWEYGYTF
TRBV5-4	TRBJ2-1	TRBD2	NA	TGTGCCAGCAGCTCGAAGCGGGAGCTCTCCTACAATGAGCAGTTCTTC	CASSSKRELSYNEQFF
TRBV6-1	TRBJ1-1	NA	NA	TGTGCCAGCAGTGTAGGGTGGGCAGCTGAAGCTTTCTTT	CASSVGWAAEAFF
TRBV29-1	TRBJ2-2	NA	NA	TGCAGCGTTGACGGCCAGGGTGTCGGGGAGCTGTTTTTT	CSVDGQGVGELFF
TRBV28	TRBJ2-3	TRBD2	NA	TGTGCCAGCAGTTACTCCGGGACTAGCGGGAGAAGCACAGATACGCAGTATTTT	CASSYSGTSGRSTDTQYF